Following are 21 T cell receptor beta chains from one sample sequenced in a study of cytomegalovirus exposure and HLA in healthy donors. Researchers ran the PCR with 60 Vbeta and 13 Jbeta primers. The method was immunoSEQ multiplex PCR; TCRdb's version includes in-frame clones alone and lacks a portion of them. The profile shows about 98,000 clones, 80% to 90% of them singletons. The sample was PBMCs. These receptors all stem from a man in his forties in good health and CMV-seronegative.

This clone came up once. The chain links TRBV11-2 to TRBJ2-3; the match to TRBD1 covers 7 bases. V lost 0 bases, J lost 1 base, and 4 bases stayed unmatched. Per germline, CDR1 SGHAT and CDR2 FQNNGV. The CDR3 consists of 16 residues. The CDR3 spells CASSLEGGGGTDTQYF. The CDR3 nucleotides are TGTGCCAGCAGCTTAGAAGGGGGCGGTGGCACAGATACGCAGTATTTT.

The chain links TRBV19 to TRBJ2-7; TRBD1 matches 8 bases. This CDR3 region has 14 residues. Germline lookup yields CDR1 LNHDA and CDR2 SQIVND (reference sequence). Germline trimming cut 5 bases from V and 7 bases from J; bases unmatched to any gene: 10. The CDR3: CASSPGQDLKEQYF. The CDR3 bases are TGTGCCAGTAGTCCGGGACAGGACCTTAAAGAGCAGTACTTC.

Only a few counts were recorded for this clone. This chain's CDR3 is CASSLMRSQETQYF. As DNA, the CDR3 is TGCGCCAGCAGTCTGATGAGGAGTCAAGAGACCCAGTACTTC. The chain recombines TRBV5-1 with TRBJ2-5; D gene ambiguous. Germline lookup yields CDR1 SGHRS and CDR2 YFSETQ. The CDR3 is 14 residues long. The V and J ends lost 5 bases and 2 bases respectively, with 13 bases between them.

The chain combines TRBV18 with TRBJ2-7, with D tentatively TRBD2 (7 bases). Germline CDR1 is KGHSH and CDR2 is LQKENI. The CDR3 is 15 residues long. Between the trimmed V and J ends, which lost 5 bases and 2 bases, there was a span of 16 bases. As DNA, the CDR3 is TGTGCCAGCTCATTAGAAACAGGGACTACCTACGAGCAGTACTTC. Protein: CASSLETGTTYEQYF. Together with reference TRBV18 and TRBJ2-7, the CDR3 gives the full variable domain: NAGVMQNPRHLVRRRGQEARLRCSPMKGHSHVYWYRQLPEEGLKFMVYLQKENIIDESGMPKERFSAEFPKEGPSILRIQQVVRGDSAAYFCASSLETGTTYEQYFGPGTRLTVT.

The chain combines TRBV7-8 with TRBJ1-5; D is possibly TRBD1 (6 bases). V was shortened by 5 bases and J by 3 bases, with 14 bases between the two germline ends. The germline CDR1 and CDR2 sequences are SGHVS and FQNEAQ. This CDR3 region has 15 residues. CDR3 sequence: CASSPIGTLNQPQHF. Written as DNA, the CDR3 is TGTGCCAGCAGCCCAATCGGGACACTCAATCAGCCCCAGCATTTT.

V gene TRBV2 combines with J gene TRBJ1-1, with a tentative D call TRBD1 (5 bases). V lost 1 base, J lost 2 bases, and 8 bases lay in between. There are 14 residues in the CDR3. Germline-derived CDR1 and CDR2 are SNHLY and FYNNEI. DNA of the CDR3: TGTGCCAGCAGTGAAGACGACAGAAACACTGAAGCTTTCTTT. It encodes CASSEDDRNTEAFF.

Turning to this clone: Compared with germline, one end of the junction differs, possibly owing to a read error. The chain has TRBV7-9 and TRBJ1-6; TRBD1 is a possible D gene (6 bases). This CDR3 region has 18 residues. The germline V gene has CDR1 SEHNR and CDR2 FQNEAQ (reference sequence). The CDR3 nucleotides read TGTTCCAGCAGCTTAGACAGGACAAAAAGCTCCTATAATTCACCCCTCCACTTT. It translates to CSSSLDRTKSSYNSPLHF.

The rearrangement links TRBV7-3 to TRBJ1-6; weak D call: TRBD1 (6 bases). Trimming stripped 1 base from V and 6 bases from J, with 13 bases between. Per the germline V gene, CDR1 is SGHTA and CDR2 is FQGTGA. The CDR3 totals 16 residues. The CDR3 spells CASSLMATGLNSPLHF. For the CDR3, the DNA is TGTGCCAGCAGCTTAATGGCGACAGGCCTTAATTCACCCCTCCACTTT.

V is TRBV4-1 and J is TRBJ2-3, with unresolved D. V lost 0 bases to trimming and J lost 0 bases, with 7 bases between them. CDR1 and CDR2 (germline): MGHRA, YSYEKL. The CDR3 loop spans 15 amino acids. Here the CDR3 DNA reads TGCGCCAGCAGCCAAGACAGTGCCAGCACAGATACGCAGTATTTT. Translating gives CASSQDSASTDTQYF.

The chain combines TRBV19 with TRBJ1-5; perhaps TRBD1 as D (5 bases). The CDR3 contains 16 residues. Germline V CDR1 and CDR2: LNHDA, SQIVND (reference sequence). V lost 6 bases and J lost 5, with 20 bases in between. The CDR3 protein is CASRPGSAGRHQPQHF. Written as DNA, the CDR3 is TGTGCCAGTAGACCTGGTTCGGCAGGGAGGCATCAGCCCCAGCATTTT.

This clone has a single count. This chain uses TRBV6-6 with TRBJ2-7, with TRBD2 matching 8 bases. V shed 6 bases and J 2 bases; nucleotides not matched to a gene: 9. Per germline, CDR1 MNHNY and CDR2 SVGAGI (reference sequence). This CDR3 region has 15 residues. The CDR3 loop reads CASRADGGGTYEQYF. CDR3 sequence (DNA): TGTGCCAGCAGAGCCGATGGCGGGGGGACCTACGAGCAGTACTTC.

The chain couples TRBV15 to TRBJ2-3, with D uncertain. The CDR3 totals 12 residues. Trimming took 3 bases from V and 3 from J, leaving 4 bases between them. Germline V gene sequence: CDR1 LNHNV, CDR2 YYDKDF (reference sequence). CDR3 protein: CATSSLTDTQYF. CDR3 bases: TGTGCCACCAGCAGCCTGACAGATACGCAGTATTTT.

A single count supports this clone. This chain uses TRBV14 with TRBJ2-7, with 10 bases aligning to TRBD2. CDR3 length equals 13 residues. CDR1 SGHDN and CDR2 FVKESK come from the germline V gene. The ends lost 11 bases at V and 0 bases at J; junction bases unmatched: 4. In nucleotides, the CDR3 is TGTGCCTCGAGCGGGGGGGTCTCCTACGAGCAGTACTTC. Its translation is CASSGGVSYEQYF.

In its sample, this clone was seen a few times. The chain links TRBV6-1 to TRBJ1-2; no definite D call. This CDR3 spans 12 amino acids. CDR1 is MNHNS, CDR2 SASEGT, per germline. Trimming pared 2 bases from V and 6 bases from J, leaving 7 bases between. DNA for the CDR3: TGTGCCAGCAGTGAAATGTATCATGGCTACACCTTC. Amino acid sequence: CASSEMYHGYTF.

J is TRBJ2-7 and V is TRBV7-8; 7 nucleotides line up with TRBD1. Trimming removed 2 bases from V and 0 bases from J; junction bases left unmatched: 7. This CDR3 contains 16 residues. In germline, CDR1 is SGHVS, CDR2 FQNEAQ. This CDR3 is CASSLIWAGGSYEQYF. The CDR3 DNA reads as TGTGCCAGCAGCTTAATCTGGGCAGGGGGCTCCTACGAGCAGTACTTC.

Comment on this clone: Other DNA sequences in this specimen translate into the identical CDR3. CDR3 in DNA: TGCGCCAGCAGCTTGGGACAGGATAATTCACCCCTCCACTTT. It codes for CASSLGQDNSPLHF. V usage is TRBV5-1 and J usage is TRBJ1-6; tentative D call: TRBD1 (6 bases). The CDR3 spans 14 residues. Germline V CDR1 and CDR2: SGHRS, YFSETQ. Deletions cut 0 bases from V and 5 bases from J, with 6 bases between.

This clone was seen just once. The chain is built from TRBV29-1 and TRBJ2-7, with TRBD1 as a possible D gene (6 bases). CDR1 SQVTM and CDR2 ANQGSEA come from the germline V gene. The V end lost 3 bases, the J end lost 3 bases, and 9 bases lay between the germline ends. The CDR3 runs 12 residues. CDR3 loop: CSVEGRGYEQYF. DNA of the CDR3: TGCAGCGTTGAGGGCAGGGGCTACGAGCAGTACTTC.

CDR3 amino acids: CASSQVGAGGTTDTQYF. The CDR3 DNA reads TGCGCCAGCAGCCAAGTCGGGGCGGGGGGAACCACAGATACGCAGTATTTT. The chain recombines TRBV4-3 with TRBJ2-3; 8 nucleotides line up with TRBD2. Per the germline V gene, CDR1 is LGHNA and CDR2 is YSLEER. V shed 1 base and J 2 bases; nucleotides not matched to a gene: 8. The CDR3 runs to 17 residues.

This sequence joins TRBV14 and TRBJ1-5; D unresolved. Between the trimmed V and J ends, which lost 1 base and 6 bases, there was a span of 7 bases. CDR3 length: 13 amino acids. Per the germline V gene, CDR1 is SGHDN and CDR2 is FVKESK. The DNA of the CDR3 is TGTGCCAGCAGCCAAGTAGGAGGTCAGCCCCAGCATTTT. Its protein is CASSQVGGQPQHF.

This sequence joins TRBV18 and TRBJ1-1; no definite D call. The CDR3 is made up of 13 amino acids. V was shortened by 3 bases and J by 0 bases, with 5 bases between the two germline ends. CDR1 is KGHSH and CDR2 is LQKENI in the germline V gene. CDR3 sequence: CASSPVMNTEAFF. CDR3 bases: TGTGCCAGCTCACCCGTTATGAACACTGAAGCTTTCTTT.

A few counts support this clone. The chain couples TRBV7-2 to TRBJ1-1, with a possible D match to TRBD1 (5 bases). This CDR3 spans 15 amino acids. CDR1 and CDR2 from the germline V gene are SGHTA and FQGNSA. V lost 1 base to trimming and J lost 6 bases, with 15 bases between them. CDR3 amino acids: CASSLDGRVSSEAFF. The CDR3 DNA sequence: TGTGCCAGCAGCTTAGACGGCAGGGTTTCGTCTGAAGCTTTCTTT.